This T cell receptor beta chain was recorded in a study of long-term antiretroviral therapy in people with HIV. The V and J ends lost 6 bases and 4 bases respectively, with 13 bases between them. The CDR3 loop spans 13 amino acids. Per the germline V gene, CDR1 is SGHRS and CDR2 is YFSETQ. At the survey level, the v3.0 immunoSEQ assay was run. The protocol was immunoSEQ multiplex PCR, while the TCRdb copy is restricted to in-frame clones and leaves out a portion. The repertoire consists of some 22,000 clones, with roughly four fifths occurring once and the leading ten covering 20% to 30%. Until DNA extraction, the samples held between 1-10 million cryopreserved PBMC.

The chain recombines TRBV5-1 with TRBJ1-1, with D maybe TRBD1 (6 bases). Sequences were derived from unsorted PBMCs, sampled 0.4 years after starting antiretroviral therapy. The TCR sequence derives from a man between 50 and 59 years old with HIV. The CDR3 spells CASTSQGTTEAFF. CDR3 bases: TGCGCCAGCACCTCACAGGGTACCACTGAAGCTTTCTTT.